This T cell receptor (beta chain) was profiled in a study of early stage breast cancer tumors. On this clone itself: The antigen remains undetermined.

Study-wide points: Enriched TCRB sequences shared across patients were mostly commonly generated sequences.

Trimming stripped 4 bases from V and 8 bases from J, with 12 bases between. The CDR3 length is 13 residues. Germline CDR1 and CDR2: KGHSH and LQKENI. The assay was immunoSEQ multiplex PCR, and TCRdb's table has in-frame clones only and misses some. The data hold fewer than 90,000 clones, with approximately 79% observed a single time. J is TRBJ2-4 and V is TRBV18; no clear D. Material for sequencing was blood. The TCR originated in a person between 60 and 69 years old with breast cancer. This CDR3 is CASSLESGYIQYF. CDR3 bases: TGTGCCAGCTCACTGGAGTCCGGATACATTCAGTACTTC.